Below are 3 T cell receptor beta chains sequenced from a single sample in a study of cytomegalovirus exposure and HLA in healthy donors. Sequenced by immunoSEQ multiplex PCR; TCRdb stores in-frame clones only, minus some. The repertoire holds some 350,000 clones, with 87% as singletons. The sequenced sample was PBMCs. Receptors originate from a woman aged 30 to 39 in good health and CMV-seropositive.

V and J are TRBV6-1 and TRBJ2-7; no clear D gene. This CDR3 is built from 13 residues. The V and J ends lost 5 bases and 3 bases respectively, with 11 bases between them. CDR1 and CDR2 from the germline V gene are MNHNS and SASEGT. For the CDR3, the DNA is TGTGCCAGCAGTATCTCGACTGTCTACGAGCAGTACTTC. It codes for CASSISTVYEQYF.

The chain combines TRBV27 with TRBJ1-1, with TRBD1 matching over 7 bases. This CDR3 contains 15 residues. Germline loops: CDR1 MNHEY, CDR2 SMNVEV (reference sequence). Trimming took 0 bases from V and 4 from J; bases not matched to a gene: 5. CDR3 sequence: CASSLSTGRSTEAFF. The CDR3 DNA reads TGTGCCAGCAGTTTATCGACAGGGCGGTCCACTGAAGCTTTCTTT.

This CDR3 is CAWSVRASGSSYEQYF. The CDR3 DNA sequence: TGTGCCTGGAGTGTACGGGCTAGCGGGAGCTCCTACGAGCAGTACTTC. V and J are TRBV30 and TRBJ2-7; 10 nucleotides match TRBD2. CDR3 size: 16 residues. Germline V gene data show CDR1 as GTSNPN and CDR2 as SVGIG (reference sequence). V was clipped by 0 bases and J by 0 bases; unmatched bases: 5.